A selection of T cell receptor beta chains follows, all from one sample in a study of Tregs in tolerant kidney transplant recipients. Libraries were prepared by immunoSEQ multiplex PCR; TCRdb keeps only in-frame clonotypes and omits some of them. Of fewer than 80,000 clones detected, 95% to 98% appear once; the ten largest clones hold around 0.6%. Sequencing used CD4+ T cells from blood, obtained before the transplant. All receptors come from a human donor who received a combined kidney and bone marrow transplant. Each CDR3 is given with its conserved first and last residue.

v_call cdr3_aa
TRBV29-1 CSVGTGQREKLFF
TRBV7-3 CASSLTSGTDTQYF
TRBV30 CAWSVGPMGLAGGRAKNIQYF
TRBV21-1 CASSKGCAGTSGNTDTQYF
TRBV30 CAWSVRESQPQHF
TRBV7-2 CASRFTGQETQYF
TRBV6-6 CASSTGLAAIYNEQFF
TRBV7-8 CASSSHREGYTF
TRBV7-2 CASSTRANYYEQYF
TRBV19 CASSSQVSSYEQYF
TRBV28 CASSSPQGPQETQYF
TRBV28 CASGRDRVPSPLHF
TRBV14 CASSQEVYSSEAFF
TRBV7-3 CASSLGLTDTQYF
TRBV6-5 CASKNSGQVNYGYTF
TRBV11-2 CASSSGTGGYGYTF
TRBV5-1 CASSLGRVNTDTQYF
TRBV19 CASSIFLGNYGYTF
TRBV30 CAWGPRDTEAFF
TRBV6-5 CASSYSYRGTTEAFF
TRBV2 CASRGLFYEQYF
TRBV7-2 CASTGLAGTAENEQFF
TRBV21-1 CASSKATERLATRNEQFF
TRBV4-3 CASSPLAGEETDTQYF
TRBV30 CAWSVPRVNNEKLFF
TRBV18 CASSPGRDSGNTIYF
TRBV11-3 CASSLELQGWAEAFF
TRBV9 CASRTGRGSTGELFF
TRBV19 CASSTQTGYSTEAFF
TRBV6-1 CASSVVGHHSNQPQHF
TRBV20-1 CSASNTYEQYF
TRBV5-1 CASSFTTGVSYGYTF
TRBV10-3 CAISVSTVETQYF
TRBV7-2 CASSDILPGNEQYF
TRBV19 CASSMFSMSSGKYEQYF
TRBV28 CASSYPPPGNGYTF
TRBV19 CASKVNGRAEDGELFF
TRBV27 CASNIAGGPNEQFF
TRBV19 CASSTRTSGSANYNEQFF
TRBV29-1 CSANRGGTDTQYF
TRBV18 CASSPSSRGTGNQPQHF
TRBV5-1 CASSLVEANTGELFF
TRBV5-1 CASRPQREYYGYTF
TRBV5-1 CASSRRDTQETQYF
TRBV2 CASSPTWRVGETQYF
TRBV4-3 CASSTQGAHSGANVLTF
TRBV19 CASSILGQGDNQPQHF
TRBV7-2 CASTLLPPDRDLNQPQHF
TRBV18 CASSPGPGTGELFF